The 27 T cell receptor beta chains reported below all come from one sample, sequenced in a study of blood T cells in healthy people across ages. A second roughly 6 to 12 cycle PCR used barcoded and J-beta primers. Via MiXCR, TCRdb re-called the 5' RACE reads, giving one row per CDR3 protein. The data hold 1.8 million or so distinct CDR3 sequences, with about 39% observed a single time. The sample comprised blood. These receptors were taken from a human donor in good health.

The chain combines TRBV3-1 with TRBJ2-6; 7 bases align to TRBD1. Germline trimming cut 1 base from V and 4 bases from J; bases unmatched to any gene: 16. The CDR3 length is 20 residues. Germline CDR1 reads LGHDT; CDR2 reads YNNKEL (reference sequence). The CDR3 bases are TGTGCCAGCAGCCAAGTTCTAGGTCAGGGGGAGTCTGGGGGGGCCAACGTCCTGACTTTC. This sequence encodes CASSQVLGQGESGGANVLTF.

This clonotype was picked up a small number of times. V gene TRBV6-2 or TRBV6-3 combines with J gene TRBJ2-5; the D is unclear. This CDR3 spans 12 amino acids. V was shortened by 4 bases and J by 3 bases, with 6 bases between the two germline ends. Germline CDR1 is MNHEY and CDR2 is SVGEGT. The DNA of the CDR3 is TGTGCCAGCAGTTTCATGGAAGAGACCCAGTACTTC. It specifies CASSFMEETQYF.

About this clonotype: The junction and the germline gene differ at one end; a read error may be behind it. V is TRBV29-1 and J is TRBJ1-2; the match to TRBD1 covers 7 bases. The CDR3 loop spans 11 amino acids. Germline CDR1 SQVTM, CDR2 ANQGSEA. The CDR3 sequence: CSGRTGYDYTF. The DNA for the CDR3 is TGCAGCGGCCGGACAGGCTATGACTACACCTTC.

Comment on this clonotype: The junction and the germline gene differ at one end; a read error may be behind it. This chain connects TRBV11-2 to TRBJ2-3; the match to TRBD2 covers 10 bases. CDR1 and CDR2 from the germline V gene are SGHAT and FQNNGV. This CDR3 has 15 amino acids. Written as DNA, the CDR3 is TGTGCCAGCAGCTTATCGGGACTAGCGCCCGATACGCGGTATTTT. It specifies CASSLSGLAPDTRYF.

The chain carries TRBV9 and TRBJ2-1, with D possibly being TRBD1 (6 bases). Germline V gene sequence: CDR1 SGDLS, CDR2 YYNGEE. This CDR3 has 15 residues. V was cut by 4 bases and J by 4 bases, with 15 bases left in between. CDR3 residues: CASSRDEGEYNEQFF. In nucleotides, the CDR3 is TGTGCCAGCAGCCGCGATGAGGGGGAGTACAATGAGCAGTTCTTC.

With respect to this clonotype: One end of the junction varies from germline; a read error may be responsible. The gene calls are TRBV12-3 or TRBV12-4 and TRBJ2-3; 7 bases are shared with TRBD1. The CDR3 totals 12 residues. For the CDR3, the DNA is TGTGCCAGCAGTTTGGGGACAGCTACGCAGTATTTT. Protein: CASSLGTATQYF.

The V call is TRBV12-3 or TRBV12-4, the J call TRBJ2-2, with D perhaps matching TRBD2 (6 bases). Trimming removed 5 bases at V and 5 bases at J, with 12 bases between. This CDR3 comprises 14 residues. This CDR3 reads CASSRLVRTGELFF. CDR3 bases: TGTGCCAGCAGTCGACTAGTAAGGACCGGGGAGCTGTTTTTT.

The V gene is TRBV6-2 or TRBV6-3, the J gene TRBJ2-4; D call uncertain. The CDR3 length is 15 residues. From germline, CDR1 is MNHEY and CDR2 SVGEGT. V lost 0 bases to trimming and J lost 6 bases, with 12 bases between them. CDR3 in amino acids: CASSYSLTVGNIQYF. CDR3 DNA: TGTGCCAGCAGTTACTCCCTAACAGTTGGAAACATTCAGTACTTC.

The J gene is TRBJ1-1, the V gene TRBV4-3, with a tentative D call TRBD1 (6 bases). Germline-derived CDR1 and CDR2 are LGHNA and YSLEER. The germline V and J ends were trimmed by 1 base and 7 bases, with 10 bases remaining between them. CDR3 size: 13 residues. The CDR3 loop is CASSQGQASEAFF. The CDR3 DNA follows: TGCGCCAGCAGCCAAGGACAGGCGAGTGAAGCTTTCTTT.

V usage is TRBV29-1 and J usage is TRBJ2-7; D is perhaps TRBD2 (5 bases). The CDR3 is 12 residues long. Germline V gene sequence: CDR1 SQVTM, CDR2 ANQGSEA. V lost 5 bases to trimming and J lost 0 bases, with 8 bases between them. CDR3 in amino acids: CSVRRDSYEQYF. The DNA of the CDR3 is TGCAGCGTTCGACGGGACTCCTACGAGCAGTACTTC.

As to this clonotype: A read error may explain this, as a much larger clone is one base away. The chain employs TRBV7-3 and TRBJ2-3, with D tentatively TRBD1 or TRBD2 (5 bases each). The germline CDR1 and CDR2 sequences are SGHTA and FQGTGA. Trimming took 8 bases from V and 4 from J, leaving 19 bases between them. The CDR3 has 15 residues. The CDR3 loop reads CASGSGTKRADTQYF. The CDR3 DNA reads TGTGCCAGCGGCTCCGGGACCAAAAGGGCAGATACGCAGTATTTT.

V is TRBV12-3 or TRBV12-4 and J is TRBJ1-2, with D perhaps TRBD1 (5 bases). Trimming pared 1 base from V and 3 bases from J, leaving 12 bases between. The CDR3 contains 15 residues. CDR3 loop: CASSLVAGSDYGYTF. The CDR3 DNA reads TGTGCCAGCAGTTTAGTGGCAGGGTCTGACTATGGCTACACCTTC.

The chain combines TRBV5-1 with TRBJ1-2; TRBD1 might be the D (6 bases). Germline assignment: CDR1 SGHRS and CDR2 YFSETQ. Between the trimmed V and J ends, which lost 4 bases and 8 bases, there was a span of 24 bases. The CDR3 has 16 residues. Written as DNA, the CDR3 is TGCGCCAGCAGCCTAAGATTATCCGAGACAGGTGAAGGCTACACCTTC. It yields the protein CASSLRLSETGEGYTF.

The chain combines TRBV20-1 with TRBJ2-3; TRBD1 is a possible D gene (5 bases). With 6 bases removed from V and 3 bases from J, the gap between germline ends came to 13 bases. CDR1 DFQATT and CDR2 SNEGSKA come from the germline V gene (reference sequence). The CDR3 covers 13 residues. CDR3 DNA sequence: TGCAGTGCCCTGGGGCAACTAACAGATACGCAGTATTTT. Residues: CSALGQLTDTQYF.

J is TRBJ2-1 and V is TRBV12-3 or TRBV12-4; maybe TRBD2 (6 bases). The CDR3 spans 14 residues. Trimming took off 7 bases at V and 9 bases at J, with 19 bases between the two ends. CDR3 sequence: CASKFSAGRSEQFF. The CDR3 DNA reads TGTGCCAGCAAGTTTAGTGCGGGGCGTAGTGAGCAGTTCTTC.

The chain employs TRBV30 and TRBJ1-2; D gene ambiguous. Per germline, CDR1 GTSNPN and CDR2 SVGIG (reference sequence). V was pared by 5 bases and J by 1 base, with 8 bases between. The length of the CDR3 is 12 residues. The CDR3, as DNA: TGTGCCTGGTCAAGAAGTAACTATGGCTACACCTTC. Amino acid sequence: CAWSRSNYGYTF.

DNA of the CDR3: TGTGCCAGCAGGAGGGGGGACGGGGGAGAGACCCAGTACTTC. Translating it yields CASRRGDGGETQYF. The chain couples TRBV7-2 to TRBJ2-5; either TRBD1 or TRBD2 may supply D (6 bases each). Trimming removed 6 bases at V and 4 bases at J, with 15 bases between. The CDR3 sequence is 14 residues long. The germline V gene encodes CDR1 SGHTA and CDR2 FQGNSA. Full variable domain (missing parts from reference TRBV7-2 and TRBJ2-5): GAGVSQSPSNKVTEKGKDVELRCDPISGHTALYWYRQSLGQGLEFLIYFQGNSAPDKSGLPSDRFSAERTGGSVSTLTIQRTQQEDSAVYLCASRRGDGGETQYFGPGTRLLVL.

This clonotype has only a few counts. V gene TRBV27 combines with J gene TRBJ2-1; 11 bases align to TRBD2. The CDR3 loop spans 18 amino acids. The ends lost 3 bases at V and 0 bases at J; junction bases unmatched: 7. The germline V gene encodes CDR1 MNHEY and CDR2 SMNVEV (reference sequence). The CDR3 bases are TGTGCCAGCAGTTTTGGGCTAGCGGGGGGCTACTCCTACAATGAGCAGTTCTTC. The encoded protein is CASSFGLAGGYSYNEQFF.

Concerning this clonotype itself: The junction shows a germline mismatch at one end, possibly a read error. The chain is built from TRBV5-6 and TRBJ2-1; 8 nucleotides line up with TRBD2. Germline values: CDR1 SGHDT, CDR2 YYEEEE. The CDR3 runs 17 residues. This chain's CDR3 is CACSDDPTEREYNEQFF. The CDR3, as DNA: TGTGCCTGCAGCGACGACCCCACGGAGCGGGAGTACAATGAGCAGTTCTTC.

The V call is TRBV4-2, the J call TRBJ2-6; a weak D match, TRBD1 (6 bases). V lost 3 bases and J lost 0, with 12 bases in between. Germline V gene sequence: CDR1 LGHNA, CDR2 YNFKEQ. The CDR3 runs to 17 residues. CDR3 residues: CASSQGTSNSGANVLTF. CDR3 DNA: TGTGCCAGCAGCCAGGGGACATCGAACTCTGGGGCCAACGTCCTGACTTTC.

The V call is TRBV30, the J call TRBJ2-7, with D perhaps given as TRBD1 or TRBD2 (6 bases each). The V gene lost 1 base and the J gene lost 4 bases, with 14 bases spanning the gap. CDR3 length equals 14 residues. CDR1 GTSNPN and CDR2 SVGIG come from the germline V gene (reference sequence). The CDR3 region is CAWSDHPGAYEQYF. DNA for the CDR3: TGTGCCTGGAGTGATCACCCGGGGGCGTACGAGCAGTACTTC.

This clonotype was seen many times. The V call is TRBV6-1, the J call TRBJ2-6; D uncertain. The length of the CDR3 is 15 residues. In germline, CDR1 is MNHNS, CDR2 SASEGT. The V end lost 5 bases, the J end lost 2 bases, and 10 bases lay between the germline ends. The CDR3 loop is CASSPDPAGANVLTF. The DNA of the CDR3 is TGTGCCAGCAGTCCAGACCCCGCTGGGGCCAACGTCCTGACTTTC.

Details on this clonotype: The junction and the germline gene differ at one end; a read error may be behind it. The V call is TRBV5-1, the J call TRBJ2-3; possibly TRBD1 or TRBD2 for D (6 bases each). Germline CDR1 reads SGHRS; CDR2 reads YFSETQ. The CDR3 is made up of 15 amino acids. The CDR3: CASSLEGGSTDTRYF. CDR3 DNA: TGCGCCAGCAGCTTGGAGGGGGGCTCCACAGATACGCGGTATTTT.

J is TRBJ1-6 and V is TRBV4-2; D ambiguous. The CDR3 extends over 15 amino acids. CDR1 LGHNA and CDR2 YNFKEQ come from the germline V gene. The V gene lost 5 bases and the J gene lost 5 bases, with 13 bases spanning the gap. The CDR3 region has the DNA TGTGCCAGCAGCGACCCGGGATGGAATAATTCACCCCTCCACTTT. It yields the protein CASSDPGWNNSPLHF.

This chain uses TRBV29-1 with TRBJ2-5; 9 bases are a match to TRBD2. This CDR3 is built from 15 residues. The V gene end was trimmed by 3 bases and the J gene end by 4 bases; junction bases not matched to a gene: 9. Germline lookup yields CDR1 SQVTM and CDR2 ANQGSEA. The CDR3 sequence: CSVDSSGAPGETQYF. CDR3 nucleotide sequence: TGCAGCGTTGATTCTAGCGGGGCCCCGGGAGAGACCCAGTACTTC. The full variable domain, its missing parts supplied by reference TRBV29-1 and TRBJ2-5, is SAVISQKPSRDICQRGTSLTIQCQVDSQVTMMFWYRQQPGQSLTLIATANQGSEATYESGFVIDKFPISRPNLTFSTLTVSNMSPEDSSIYLCSVDSSGAPGETQYFGPGTRLLVL.

The CDR3 protein is CASTQAVHSDNEQFF. CDR3 nucleotides: TGTGCCAGCACACAGGCAGTCCATTCAGACAATGAGCAGTTCTTC. V usage is TRBV6-2 or TRBV6-3 and J usage is TRBJ2-1; maybe TRBD1 (5 bases). Germline V gene lookup returns CDR1 MNHEY and CDR2 SVGEGT. The CDR3 extends over 15 amino acids. V lost 7 bases and J 5 bases, leaving 18 bases between the germline ends.

Turning to this clonotype: The junction differs from germline at one of its ends, possibly a read error. The chain combines TRBV12-3 or TRBV12-4 with TRBJ2-3; 10 nucleotides agree with TRBD2. CDR3 size: 17 residues. The CDR3 sequence is CASSFYSGGTGTGTQYF. The CDR3 DNA sequence: TGTGCCAGCAGTTTTTATAGCGGGGGGACGGGCACAGGTACGCAGTATTTT.